The present T cell receptor beta chain was sequenced within a study of PD-1 blockade in classical Hodgkin lymphoma. Generated by immunoSEQ multiplex PCR, the TCRdb table keeps only in-frame clones and is missing some. The table shows about 21,000 clones, with about two thirds occurring only once. Study conclusions and caveats: What caused the repertoire differences, perhaps disease activity or prior therapy, remains undefined. Whereas CD4+ TCR diversity had risen significantly by C4D1, CD8+ TCR diversity had not. A reduction in baseline TCR diversity was reportedly seen in newly diagnosed patients relative to healthy donors.

Every patient was affected by relapse after autologous stem cell transplantation, while exposure to brentuximab vedotin was not uniform. Best overall response was complete response, partial response or progressive disease in these relapsed/refractory classical Hodgkin lymphoma patients. In regard to this clone: Its antigen is as yet unknown.

This CDR3 is built from 17 residues. Trimming took 0 bases from V and 1 from J, leaving 14 bases between them. Germline-derived CDR1 and CDR2 are LGHNA and YSLEER. V is TRBV4-3 and J is TRBJ2-3, with no clear D. This material consisted of peripheral blood mononuclear cells (PBMCs), taken at baseline. The sequence came from a human donor with classical Hodgkin lymphoma. DNA of the CDR3: TGCGCCAGCAGCCAAGATTACGTGGCGAGAGGCACAGATACGCAGTATTTT. Protein: CASSQDYVARGTDTQYF.